These T cell receptor beta chains were read from a single sample in a study of T cells in Graves' hyperthyroidism and ophthalmopathy. TCRdb independently ran MiXCR on the multiplex PCR reads; one entry per CDR3 protein. This table holds 550,000 to 600,000 distinct CDR3 sequences, 46% found once. Sequencing used peripheral blood or thyroid tissue (not recorded which). The receptors originated from an adult woman with Graves' disease, either hyperthyroidism or ophthalmopathy (not recorded which). Each CDR3 is given with its conserved first and last residue. The order of the fields is J gene, V gene, clone size, D gene, CDR3 protein, CDR3 DNA. The D gene is left open where the match is weak. Expanded clones get a size class; other rows say once, few or many, or leave the size out.

j_gene: TRBJ1-1
v_gene: TRBV6-6
abundance: many
d_gene: NA
CDR3aa: CASSPLNVGGTEAFF
CDR3nt: TGTGCCAGCAGTCCACTTAACGTGGGTGGGACTGAAGCTTTCTTT

j_gene: TRBJ1-1
v_gene: TRBV28
abundance: few
d_gene: TRBD1
CDR3aa: CASRAGTGGGTEAFF
CDR3nt: TGTGCCAGCAGGGCCGGGACAGGGGGCGGCACTGAAGCTTTCTTT

j_gene: TRBJ1-5
v_gene: TRBV6-2/TRBV6-3
abundance: NA
d_gene: NA
CDR3aa: CASSYSTKQPQHF
CDR3nt: TGTGCCAGCAGTTACTCAACAAAACAGCCCCAGCATTTT

j_gene: TRBJ1-6
v_gene: TRBV27
abundance: many
d_gene: NA
CDR3aa: CASSPGRIYNSPLHF
CDR3nt: TGTGCCAGCAGTCCCGGACGGATCTATAATTCACCCCTCCACTTT

j_gene: TRBJ2-5
v_gene: TRBV7-8
abundance: NA
d_gene: TRBD1
CDR3aa: CASSRTGGAYF
CDR3nt: TGTGCCAGCAGCCGAACAGGGGGAGCGTACTTC

j_gene: TRBJ2-7
v_gene: TRBV10-3
abundance: NA
d_gene: TRBD1
CDR3aa: CAIRPGQGYEQYF
CDR3nt: TGTGCCATCAGGCCGGGACAGGGGTACGAGCAGTACTTC

j_gene: TRBJ2-7
v_gene: TRBV5-1
abundance: many
d_gene: TRBD1
CDR3aa: CASSTPGQSSSEQYF
CDR3nt: TGCGCCAGCAGTACGCCGGGACAGAGTTCATCCGAGCAGTACTTC

j_gene: TRBJ1-3
v_gene: TRBV7-8
abundance: NA
d_gene: NA
CDR3aa: CASSLGRITIYF
CDR3nt: TGTGCCAGCAGCTTAGGGCGTATCACCATATATTTT

j_gene: TRBJ1-1
v_gene: TRBV7-9
abundance: many
d_gene: NA
CDR3aa: CASSLVTGRADEAFF
CDR3nt: TGTGCCAGCAGCTTAGTAACGGGGCGAGCGGACGAAGCTTTCTTT

j_gene: TRBJ2-2
v_gene: TRBV6-5
abundance: many
d_gene: TRBD1
CDR3aa: CASSPGQITGELFF
CDR3nt: TGTGCCAGCAGCCCGGGACAGATCACCGGGGAGCTGTTTTTT

j_gene: TRBJ1-6
v_gene: TRBV25-1
abundance: NA
d_gene: NA
CDR3aa: CASSGGEGVSPLHF
CDR3nt: TGTGCCAGCAGTGGGGGCGAGGGTGTTTCACCCCTCCACTTT

j_gene: TRBJ2-7
v_gene: TRBV5-1
abundance: NA
d_gene: NA
CDR3aa: CASSLGPWAGMTEQYF
CDR3nt: TGCGCCAGCAGCTTGGGTCCTTGGGCAGGGATGACCGAGCAGTACTTC

j_gene: TRBJ2-5
v_gene: TRBV7-9
abundance: NA
d_gene: NA
CDR3aa: CASSPGTVGQTQYF
CDR3nt: TGTGCCAGCAGCCCCGGGACGGTGGGACAGACCCAGTACTTC